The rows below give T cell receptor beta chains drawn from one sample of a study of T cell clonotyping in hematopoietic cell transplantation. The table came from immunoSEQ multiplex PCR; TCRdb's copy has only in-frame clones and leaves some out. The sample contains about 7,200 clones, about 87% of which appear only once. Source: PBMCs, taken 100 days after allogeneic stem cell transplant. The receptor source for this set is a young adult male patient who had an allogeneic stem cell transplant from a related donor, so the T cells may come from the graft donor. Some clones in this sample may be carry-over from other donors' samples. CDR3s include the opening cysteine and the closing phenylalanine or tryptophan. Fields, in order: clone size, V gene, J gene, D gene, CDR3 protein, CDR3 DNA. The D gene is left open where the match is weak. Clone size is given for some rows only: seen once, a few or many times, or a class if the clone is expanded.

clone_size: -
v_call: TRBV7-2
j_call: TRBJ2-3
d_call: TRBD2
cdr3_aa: CASSLTLAGAAQYF
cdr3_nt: TGTGCCAGCAGCTTAACGTTAGCGGGAGCCGCGCAGTATTTT

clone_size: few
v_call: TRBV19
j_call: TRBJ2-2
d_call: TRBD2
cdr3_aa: CASSIDGAGGGTGELFF
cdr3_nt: TGTGCCAGTAGTATAGATGGTGCGGGAGGTGGGACCGGGGAGCTGTTTTTT

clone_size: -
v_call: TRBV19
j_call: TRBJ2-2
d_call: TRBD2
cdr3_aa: CASRYPGLAGNTGELFF
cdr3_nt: TGTGCCAGTAGATACCCGGGACTAGCGGGAAACACCGGGGAGCTGTTTTTT

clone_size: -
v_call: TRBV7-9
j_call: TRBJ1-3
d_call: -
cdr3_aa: CASSFGQNSGNTIYF
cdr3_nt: TGTGCCAGCAGCTTCGGACAGAACTCTGGAAACACCATATATTTT

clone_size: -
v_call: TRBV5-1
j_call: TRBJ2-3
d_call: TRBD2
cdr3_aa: CASSFSGKSTDTQYF
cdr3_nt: TGCGCCAGCAGCTTTAGCGGGAAGAGCACAGATACGCAGTATTTT

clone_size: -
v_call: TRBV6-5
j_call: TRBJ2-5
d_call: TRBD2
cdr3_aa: CASKASGSIETQYF
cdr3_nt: TGTGCCAGCAAGGCTAGCGGGAGTATAGAGACCCAGTACTTC

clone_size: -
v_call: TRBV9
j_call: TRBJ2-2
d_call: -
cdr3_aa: CASSAHPGSGYTGELFF
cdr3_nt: TGTGCCAGCAGCGCACACCCGGGGAGTGGGTACACCGGGGAGCTGTTTTTT

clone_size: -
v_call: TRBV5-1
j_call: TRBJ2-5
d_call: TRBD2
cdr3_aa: CASSWRLAGGETQYF
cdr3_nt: TGCGCCAGCAGCTGGAGACTAGCGGGAGGTGAGACCCAGTACTTC

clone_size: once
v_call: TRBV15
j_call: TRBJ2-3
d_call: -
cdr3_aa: CATSRDAGTLDTQYF
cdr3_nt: TGTGCCACCAGCAGAGATGCGGGAACGTTAGATACGCAGTATTTT

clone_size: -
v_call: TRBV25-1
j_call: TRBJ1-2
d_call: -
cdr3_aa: CASSELGSVFGYTF
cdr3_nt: TGTGCCAGCAGTGAGCTCGGGTCGGTATTTGGCTACACCTTC

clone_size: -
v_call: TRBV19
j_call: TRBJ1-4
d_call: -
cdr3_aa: CASSNPTNEKLFF
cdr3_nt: TGTGCCAGTAGTAACCCAACTAATGAAAAACTGTTTTTT

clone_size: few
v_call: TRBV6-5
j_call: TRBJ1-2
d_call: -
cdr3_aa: CASSEIYGYTF
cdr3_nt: TGTGCCAGCAGTGAAATCTATGGCTACACCTTC

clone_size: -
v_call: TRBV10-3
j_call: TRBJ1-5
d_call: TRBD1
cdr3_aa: CAISNTRQGASQPQHF
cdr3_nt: TGTGCCATCAGTAATACTCGACAGGGGGCGAGTCAGCCCCAGCATTTT

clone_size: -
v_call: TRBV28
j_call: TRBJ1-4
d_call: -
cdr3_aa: CATGSGSTNEKLFF
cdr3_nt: TGTGCCACCGGGTCTGGTTCGACTAATGAAAAACTGTTTTTT

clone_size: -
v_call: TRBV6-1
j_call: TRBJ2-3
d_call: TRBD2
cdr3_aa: CASIPLGGRADTQYF
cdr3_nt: TGTGCCAGCATCCCACTGGGCGGGAGAGCAGATACGCAGTATTTT

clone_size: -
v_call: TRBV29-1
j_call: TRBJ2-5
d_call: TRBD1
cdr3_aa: CSVDRDSQETQYF
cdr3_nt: TGCAGCGTGGACAGGGACAGCCAAGAGACCCAGTACTTC

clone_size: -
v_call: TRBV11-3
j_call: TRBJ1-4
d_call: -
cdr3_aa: CASSSPDTGKKLFF
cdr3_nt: TGTGCCAGCAGCTCGCCCGACACAGGGAAAAAACTGTTTTTT

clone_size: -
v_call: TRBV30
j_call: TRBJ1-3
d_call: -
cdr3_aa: CGCSTASGNTIYF
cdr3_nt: TGTGGTTGCAGCACCGCTTCTGGAAACACCATATATTTT

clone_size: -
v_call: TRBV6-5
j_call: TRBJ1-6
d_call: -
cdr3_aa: CASSYLGSPLHF
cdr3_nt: TGTGCCAGCAGTTACCTTGGATCACCCCTCCACTTT

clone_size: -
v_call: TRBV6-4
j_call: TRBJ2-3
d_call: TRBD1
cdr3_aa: CASSDVPGTDSDTQYF
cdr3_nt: TGTGCCAGCAGTGATGTTCCCGGGACAGATTCAGATACGCAGTATTTT

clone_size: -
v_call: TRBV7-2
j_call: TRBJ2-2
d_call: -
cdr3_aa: CASSPKQGSGELFF
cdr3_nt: TGTGCCAGCAGCCCTAAACAGGGATCCGGGGAGCTGTTTTTT

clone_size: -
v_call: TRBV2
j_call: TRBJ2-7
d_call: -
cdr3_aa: CASSDGRFSYEQYF
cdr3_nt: TGTGCCAGCAGTGACGGCCGTTTCTCCTACGAGCAGTACTTC

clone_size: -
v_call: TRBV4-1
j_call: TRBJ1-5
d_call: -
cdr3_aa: CASSPLGGSQDQPQHF
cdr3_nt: TGCGCCAGCAGCCCTCTTGGTGGGTCTCAGGATCAGCCCCAGCATTTT

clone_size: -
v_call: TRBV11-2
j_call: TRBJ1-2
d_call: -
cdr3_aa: CASSLGVGGSAYGYTF
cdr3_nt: TGTGCCAGCAGCTTAGGGGTAGGGGGGAGCGCCTATGGCTACACCTTC

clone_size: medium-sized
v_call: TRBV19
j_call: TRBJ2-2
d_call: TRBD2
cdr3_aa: CASSIDSAGGGTGELFF
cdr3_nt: TGTGCCAGTAGTATAGATAGCGCGGGAGGAGGAACCGGGGAGCTGTTTTTT

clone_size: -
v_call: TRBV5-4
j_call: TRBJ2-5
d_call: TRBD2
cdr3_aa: CASREGLAVQETQYF
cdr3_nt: TGTGCCAGCCGTGAGGGACTAGCGGTCCAAGAGACCCAGTACTTC

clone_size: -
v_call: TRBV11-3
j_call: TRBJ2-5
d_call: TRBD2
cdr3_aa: CASSTKRGLPELQETQYF
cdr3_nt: TGTGCCAGCAGCACAAAGCGGGGATTGCCGGAATTACAAGAGACCCAGTACTTC

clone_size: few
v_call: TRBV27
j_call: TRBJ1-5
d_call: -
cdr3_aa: CASSSRAYNQPQHF
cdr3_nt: TGTGCCAGCAGTTCCAGGGCTTACAATCAGCCCCAGCATTTT

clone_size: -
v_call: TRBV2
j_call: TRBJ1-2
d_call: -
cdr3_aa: CASSPGQRGNYGYTF
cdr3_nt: TGTGCCAGCAGTCCGGGACAAAGGGGAAACTATGGCTACACCTTC

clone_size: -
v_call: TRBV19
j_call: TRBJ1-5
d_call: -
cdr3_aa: CASSRVTVNQPQHF
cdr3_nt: TGTGCCAGTAGTCGGGTGACAGTCAATCAGCCCCAGCATTTT

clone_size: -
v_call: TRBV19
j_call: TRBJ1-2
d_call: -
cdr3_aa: CASSINYGYTF
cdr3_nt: TGTGCCAGTAGTATTAACTATGGCTACACCTTC

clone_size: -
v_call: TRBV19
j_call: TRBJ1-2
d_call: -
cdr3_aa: CASKAGGPDYGYTF
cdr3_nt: TGTGCCAGTAAGGCGGGGGGGCCGGACTATGGCTACACCTTC

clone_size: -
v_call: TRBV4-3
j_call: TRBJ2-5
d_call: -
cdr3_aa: CASSQDLGLASAETQYF
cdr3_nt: TGCGCCAGCAGCCAAGATCTAGGTCTAGCGAGCGCAGAGACCCAGTACTTC

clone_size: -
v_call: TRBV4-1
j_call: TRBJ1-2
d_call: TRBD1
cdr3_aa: CASSQAPGTGTNYGYTF
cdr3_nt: TGCGCCAGCAGCCAAGCTCCGGGGACAGGTACTAACTATGGCTACACCTTC

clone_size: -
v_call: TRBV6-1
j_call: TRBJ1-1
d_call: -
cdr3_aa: CASSSRENTEAFF
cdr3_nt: TGTGCCAGCAGTTCCCGGGAAAACACTGAAGCTTTCTTT

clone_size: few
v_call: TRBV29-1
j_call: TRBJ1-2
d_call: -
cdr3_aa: CSVPGFRYGYTF
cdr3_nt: TGCAGCGTTCCAGGGTTCCGCTATGGCTACACCTTC

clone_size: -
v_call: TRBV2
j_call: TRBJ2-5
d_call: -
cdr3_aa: CASSEGGTETQYF
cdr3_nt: TGTGCCAGCAGTGAAGGGGGAACGGAGACCCAGTACTTC

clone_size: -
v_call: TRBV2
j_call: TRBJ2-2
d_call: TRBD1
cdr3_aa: CASSDLTGGTGELFF
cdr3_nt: TGTGCCAGCAGTGACCTAACAGGGGGCACCGGGGAGCTGTTTTTT

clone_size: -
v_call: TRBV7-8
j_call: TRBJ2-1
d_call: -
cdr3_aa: CASSPIADSYNEQFF
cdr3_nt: TGTGCCAGCAGCCCGATAGCGGACTCCTACAATGAGCAGTTCTTC

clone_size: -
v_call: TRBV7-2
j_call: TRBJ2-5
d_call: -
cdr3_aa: CASITRGGILETQYF
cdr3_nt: TGTGCCAGCATCACCCGAGGAGGGATACTCGAGACCCAGTACTTC

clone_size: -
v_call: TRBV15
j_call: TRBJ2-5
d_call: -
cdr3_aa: CATSRDYGETQYF
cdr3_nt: TGTGCCACCAGCAGAGACTACGGAGAGACCCAGTACTTC

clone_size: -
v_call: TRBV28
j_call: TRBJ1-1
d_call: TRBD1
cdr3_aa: CASSPRDRGSNTEAFF
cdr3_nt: TGTGCCAGCAGTCCCCGGGACAGGGGTTCGAACACTGAAGCTTTCTTT

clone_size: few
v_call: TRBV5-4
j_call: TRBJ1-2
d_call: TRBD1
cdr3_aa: CASSLGDRDYGYTF
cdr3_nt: TGTGCCAGCAGCTTGGGTGACAGGGACTATGGCTACACCTTC

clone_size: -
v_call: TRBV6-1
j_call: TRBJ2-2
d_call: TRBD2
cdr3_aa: CASSRGDTGELFF
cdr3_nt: TGTGCCAGCAGTCGGGGGGACACCGGGGAGCTGTTTTTT

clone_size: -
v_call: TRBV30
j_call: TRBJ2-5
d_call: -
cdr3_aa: CAWSVVLGETQYF
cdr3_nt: TGTGCCTGGAGTGTAGTACTCGGAGAGACCCAGTACTTC

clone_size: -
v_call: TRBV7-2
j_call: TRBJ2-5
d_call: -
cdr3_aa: CASSLVGTQETQYF
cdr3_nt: TGTGCCAGCAGCTTAGTGGGGACCCAAGAGACCCAGTACTTC

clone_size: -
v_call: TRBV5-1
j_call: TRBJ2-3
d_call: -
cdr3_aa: CASSLDGMGTDTQYF
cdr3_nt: TGCGCCAGCAGCTTAGATGGGATGGGAACAGATACGCAGTATTTT

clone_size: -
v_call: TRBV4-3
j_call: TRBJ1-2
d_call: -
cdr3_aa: CASSQLQGIYGYTF
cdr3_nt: TGCGCCAGCAGCCAACTCCAGGGGATATATGGCTACACCTTC

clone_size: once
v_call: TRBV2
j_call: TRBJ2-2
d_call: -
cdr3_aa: CASSVEGNTGELFF
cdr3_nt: TGTGCCAGCAGTGTGGAGGGGAACACCGGGGAGCTGTTTTTT

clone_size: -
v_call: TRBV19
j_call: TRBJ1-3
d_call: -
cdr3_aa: CASKRQDIGNTIYF
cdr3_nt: TGTGCCAGTAAGCGACAGGATATTGGAAACACCATATATTTT

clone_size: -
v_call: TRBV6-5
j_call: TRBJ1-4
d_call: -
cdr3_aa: CASSIRTATNEKLFF
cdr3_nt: TGTGCCAGCAGTATCAGGACAGCAACTAATGAAAAACTGTTTTTT

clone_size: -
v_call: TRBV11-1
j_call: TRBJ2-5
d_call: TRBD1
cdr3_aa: CASSPDRVSETQYF
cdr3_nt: TGTGCCAGCAGCCCCGACAGGGTTTCAGAGACCCAGTACTTC